Shown below are 30 T cell receptor beta chains from a single sample sequenced in a study of shared clonotypes between healthy human individuals. Assay: immunoSEQ multiplex PCR; the TCRdb copy retains only in-frame clones and omits some. The repertoire holds over 2 million clones, with less than 95% as singletons. The sequenced material came from naive CD4+ T cells from PBMCs. Subset defined: CD45RA+ positively selected. These receptors all stem from a man aged 18 to 30 in good health. Some clones in this sample may be carry-over from other donors' samples.

The chain couples TRBV6-1 to TRBJ2-1, with TRBD2 matching over 9 bases. V trimming: 2 bases; J trimming: 7 bases; junction bases outside the gene matches: 12. This CDR3 has 17 amino acids. Germline-derived CDR1 and CDR2 are MNHNS and SASEGT. The DNA of the CDR3 is TGTGCCAGCAGTGAATATCACGGGACTAGCCGACTAAATGAGCAGTTCTTC. Protein: CASSEYHGTSRLNEQFF.

The chain recombines TRBV18 with TRBJ2-6; no clear D. The length of the CDR3 is 14 residues. Trimming took off 2 bases at V and 3 bases at J, with 5 bases between the two ends. Germline V gene lookup returns CDR1 KGHSH and CDR2 LQKENI. The CDR3 is CASSPGIGANVLTF. For the CDR3, the DNA is TGTGCCAGCTCACCAGGGATTGGGGCCAACGTCCTGACTTTC.

This clone appeared a single time. The genes are TRBV15 and TRBJ2-1; 10 positions agree with TRBD2. The V and J ends lost 1 base and 8 bases, in that order; junction bases with no gene match: 5. The germline gives CDR1 LNHNV, CDR2 YYDKDF (reference sequence). The CDR3 consists of 15 residues. The CDR3 nucleotides are TGTGCCACCAGCAGAGCAAGTCTAGCGGGAGATGAGCAGTTCTTC. This gives the protein CATSRASLAGDEQFF.

CDR3 in DNA: TGTGCCAGCAGTGCCTGGGGGGCACGGGAGCAGTACTTC. Residues: CASSAWGAREQYF. This chain links TRBV6-5 with TRBJ2-7; D is tentatively TRBD1 or TRBD2 (6 bases each). This CDR3 region has 13 residues. With 5 bases removed from V and 7 bases from J, the gap between germline ends came to 15 bases. Germline V gives CDR1 MNHEY, CDR2 SVGAGI.

The genes are TRBV15 and TRBJ2-2; D unclear. This CDR3 contains 15 residues. Trimming cost V 4 bases and J 5 bases, with 14 bases left between them. Germline CDR1 LNHNV, CDR2 YYDKDF (reference sequence). The CDR3 sequence: CATSIRALKTGELFF. The CDR3 region has the DNA TGTGCCACCAGCATACGGGCCCTCAAGACCGGGGAGCTGTTTTTT.

The chain carries TRBV5-1 and TRBJ1-5; D possibly corresponds to TRBD1 (5 bases). The CDR3 loop spans 16 amino acids. The germline V gene has CDR1 SGHRS and CDR2 YFSETQ. V gave up 4 bases and J gave up 1 base, with 15 bases separating them. The CDR3 loop is CASSPAGGMSNQPQHF. In DNA form, the CDR3 reads TGCGCCAGCAGCCCGGCGGGGGGGATGAGCAATCAGCCCCAGCATTTT.

This rearrangement joins TRBV29-1 to TRBJ2-7; 12 positions agree with TRBD1. V lost 6 bases, J lost 5 bases, and 5 bases stayed unmatched. Germline values: CDR1 SQVTM, CDR2 ANQGSEA. The CDR3 loop spans 13 amino acids. The CDR3 loop is CSVGTGGLDEQYF. The CDR3 DNA reads TGCAGCGTAGGGACAGGGGGCCTAGACGAGCAGTACTTC.

The CDR3 is CSVDRVDGNTIYF. The CDR3 coding sequence is TGCAGCGTTGACAGGGTCGACGGAAACACCATATATTTT. The chain uses TRBV29-1 and TRBJ1-3; weak D call: TRBD1 (5 bases). The CDR3 runs to 13 residues. Trimming cost V 3 bases and J 4 bases, with 10 bases left between them. Looked up from germline, CDR1 is SQVTM and CDR2 is ANQGSEA.

The genes are TRBV18 and TRBJ1-2; no definite D call. This CDR3 has 14 amino acids. Germline V gene sequence: CDR1 KGHSH, CDR2 LQKENI. The V end was cut by 3 bases, the J end by 8 bases, with 16 bases between. CDR3 nucleotide sequence: TGTGCCAGCTCACCGGGGATCCCGCTGCCGGGCTACACCTTC. Protein sequence: CASSPGIPLPGYTF. Supplemented by reference TRBV18 and TRBJ1-2, the full variable domain reads NAGVMQNPRHLVRRRGQEARLRCSPMKGHSHVYWYRQLPEEGLKFMVYLQKENIIDESGMPKERFSAEFPKEGPSILRIQQVVRGDSAAYFCASSPGIPLPGYTFGSGTRLTVV.

This clone has just one count. The J gene is TRBJ1-4, the V gene TRBV5-1; 7 bases are a match to TRBD1. The CDR3 has 15 residues. The V segment lost 0 bases and the J segment 5 bases; nucleotides outside the gene matches: 4. CDR1 is SGHRS and CDR2 is YFSETQ in the germline V gene. The CDR3 DNA reads as TGCGCCAGCAGCTTGGAAGGGGGCAGGAATGAAAAACTGTTTTTT. Translated, it gives CASSLEGGRNEKLFF.

This chain links TRBV5-1 with TRBJ2-7; TRBD1 matches at 7 bases. The CDR3 is 16 residues long. Unmatched junction bases numbered 16, after V lost 5 bases and J lost 5 bases. Germline V gene sequence: CDR1 SGHRS, CDR2 YFSETQ. The CDR3 DNA reads TGCGCCAGCAGTTATAGGGGGCCGGACCCTAGGGACGAGCAGTACTTC. Protein product: CASSYRGPDPRDEQYF.

This clone showed up just a few times. This chain joins TRBV6-5 and TRBJ1-2; a possible D gene is TRBD1 (6 bases). Trimming took 2 bases from V and 8 from J, leaving 15 bases between them. Germline V gene data show CDR1 as MNHEY and CDR2 as SVGAGI. The CDR3 is made up of 14 amino acids. CDR3 protein: CASSYAAGVGGYTF. The CDR3 nucleotides are TGTGCCAGCAGTTACGCAGCAGGGGTGGGCGGCTACACCTTC.

The rearrangement uses TRBV27 and TRBJ2-7, with TRBD1 matching 12 bases. CDR3 length: 15 residues. J lost 2 bases, V lost 3 bases, and 2 bases had no gene match. From germline, CDR1 is MNHEY and CDR2 SMNVEV (reference sequence). CDR3 nucleotides: TGTGCCAGCAGTTTCGGGACAGGGGGCGCCTACGAGCAGTACTTC. This encodes CASSFGTGGAYEQYF.

This chain uses TRBV28 with TRBJ1-5, with 10 bases fitting TRBD1. Germline CDR1 is MDHEN and CDR2 is SYDVKM. Trimming removed 6 bases from V and 4 bases from J; junction bases left unmatched: 9. The CDR3 sequence is 16 residues long. CDR3 in amino acids: CASRQPGQGQNQPQHF. CDR3 nucleotide sequence: TGTGCCAGCAGACAACCGGGACAGGGGCAAAATCAGCCCCAGCATTTT.

The CDR3 sequence: CASSLALRRNEKLFF. CDR3 nucleotide sequence: TGTGCCAGCAGCTTAGCGCTGCGGCGAAATGAAAAACTGTTTTTT. The rearrangement uses TRBV7-2 and TRBJ1-4, with unresolved D. The CDR3 has 15 amino acids. CDR1 is SGHTA, CDR2 FQGNSA, per germline. V dropped 0 bases and J dropped 5 bases, with 10 bases sitting between them. Drawing the rest from reference TRBV7-2 and TRBJ1-4, the complete variable domain is GAGVSQSPSNKVTEKGKDVELRCDPISGHTALYWYRQSLGQGLEFLIYFQGNSAPDKSGLPSDRFSAERTGGSVSTLTIQRTQQEDSAVYLCASSLALRRNEKLFFGSGTQLSVL.

This clone showed up just once. The chain carries TRBV4-1 and TRBJ1-2; TRBD1 is a possible D gene (5 bases). V lost 4 bases, J lost 3 bases, and 21 bases lay in between. CDR1 and CDR2 (germline): MGHRA, YSYEKL. The CDR3 length is 17 residues. CDR3 DNA: TGCGCCAGCAGCCGGTGGTTGTTGCAGGGAGCCGACTATGGCTACACCTTC. Translating gives CASSRWLLQGADYGYTF.

The CDR3 loop reads CATAGDGYEQYF. In DNA form, the CDR3 reads TGTGCCACCGCCGGGGACGGGTACGAGCAGTACTTC. V and J are TRBV2 and TRBJ2-7; D could derive from TRBD1 or TRBD2 (5 bases each). From germline, CDR1 is SNHLY and CDR2 FYNNEI. The CDR3 is 12 residues long. Trimming cost V 10 bases and J 4 bases, with 14 bases left between them.

V is TRBV5-1 and J is TRBJ2-1, with D uncertain. V lost 0 bases and J lost 2, with 12 bases in between. Looked up from germline, CDR1 is SGHRS and CDR2 is YFSETQ. This CDR3 has 16 residues. CDR3 residues: CASSLAGESTYNEQFF. CDR3 nucleotides: TGCGCCAGCAGCTTGGCCGGAGAGTCTACCTACAATGAGCAGTTCTTC.

This clone was found a few times. This chain links TRBV7-9 with TRBJ1-1; TRBD1 matches 7 bases. After removal of 7 bases from V and 1 base from J, the junction contained 6 bases not matched to a gene. This CDR3 has 14 residues. CDR1 SEHNR and CDR2 FQNEAQ come from the germline V gene (reference sequence). In DNA, the CDR3 is TGTGCCAGCATAAGCAGGGGGGAGAACACTGAAGCTTTCTTT. It codes for CASISRGENTEAFF. Full variable domain (missing parts from reference TRBV7-9 and TRBJ1-1): DTGVSQNPRHKITKRGQNVTFRCDPISEHNRLYWYRQTLGQGPEFLTYFQNEAQLEKSRLLSDRFSAERPKGSFSTLEIQRTEQGDSAMYLCASISRGENTEAFFGQGTRLTVV.

This chain connects TRBV23-1 to TRBJ2-7; weak D call: TRBD1 (6 bases). TRBV23-1 is designated an ORF whose function remains uncertain. V lost 8 bases and J 6 bases, leaving 20 bases between the germline ends. The CDR3 spans 14 residues. The CDR3 region is CASGPPGESCEQYF. The CDR3, as DNA: TGCGCCAGCGGGCCCCCAGGGGAGAGTTGCGAGCAGTACTTC.

Points on this clone: The junction and the germline gene differ at one end; a read error may be behind it. The chain links TRBV7-3 to TRBJ2-5, with D maybe TRBD2 (6 bases). The CDR3 runs to 16 residues. Germline V CDR1 and CDR2: SGHTA, FQGTGA. The CDR3 protein is CASSLSGLAPPETQYF. For the CDR3, the DNA is TGTGCCAGCAGTTTAAGCGGCCTAGCGCCACCAGAGACCCAGTACTTC.

The chain uses TRBV6-1 and TRBJ1-3; D not resolved. CDR1 MNHNS and CDR2 SASEGT come from the germline V gene. The ends were cut back, 5 bases at V and 2 bases at J, with 13 bases in the middle. The CDR3 runs 15 residues. DNA for the CDR3: TGTGCCAGCAGTAATTCAGGAACTGCTGGAAACACCATATATTTT. Translation: CASSNSGTAGNTIYF.

Remarks on this clone: Other DNA variants within this sample encode the same CDR3. The chain recombines TRBV5-4 with TRBJ2-5; possibly TRBD2 for D (5 bases). The germline V gene encodes CDR1 SGHNT and CDR2 YYREEE (reference sequence). V was trimmed by 4 bases and J by 2 bases, leaving 9 bases between them. This CDR3 contains 13 residues. The CDR3 bases are TGTGCCAGCAGCCGGGATCAGCAAGAGACCCAGTACTTC. Amino acids: CASSRDQQETQYF.

In its sample, this clone was seen a few times. Other DNA sequences in the same sample also yield this CDR3. V is TRBV28 and J is TRBJ1-1; D gene ambiguous. The CDR3 is 12 amino acids. Looked up from germline, CDR1 is MDHEN and CDR2 is SYDVKM. Between the trimmed V and J ends, which lost 8 bases and 0 bases, there was a span of 7 bases. CDR3 nucleotide sequence: TGTGCCAGCGGGAGGTTGAACACTGAAGCTTTCTTT. Protein: CASGRLNTEAFF. Based on the CDR3 plus reference TRBV28 and TRBJ1-1, the full variable domain is DVKVTQSSRYLVKRTGEKVFLECVQDMDHENMFWYRQDPGLGLRLIYFSYDVKMKEKGDIPEGYSVSREKKERFSLILESASTNQTSMYLCASGRLNTEAFFGQGTRLTVV.

The V gene is TRBV4-1, the J gene TRBJ2-7; a weak D match, TRBD2 (5 bases). The CDR3 loop spans 16 amino acids. Trimming took 1 base from V and 2 from J, leaving 15 bases between them. Looked up from germline, CDR1 is MGHRA and CDR2 is YSYEKL. The CDR3 DNA follows: TGCGCCAGCAGCCAAGTCTCCGGTGGACTGACCTACGAGCAGTACTTC. As protein: CASSQVSGGLTYEQYF.

The chain carries TRBV7-9 and TRBJ2-6, with D possibly matching TRBD1 (5 bases). Trimming pared 8 bases from V and 6 bases from J, leaving 8 bases between. The CDR3 contains 12 residues. Germline V gives CDR1 SEHNR, CDR2 FQNEAQ (reference sequence). CDR3 sequence (DNA): TGTGCCAGCGGGGCGGTGGCCAACGTCCTGACTTTC. As protein: CASGAVANVLTF.

The gene calls are TRBV7-9 and TRBJ1-1; D unclear. The CDR3 runs 11 residues. Germline CDR1 and CDR2: SEHNR and FQNEAQ (reference sequence). V was shortened by 2 bases and J by 8 bases, with 6 bases between the two germline ends. Here the CDR3 DNA reads TGTGCCAGCAGCTTAAATGCCGAAGCTTTCTTT. Amino acid sequence: CASSLNAEAFF.

Notes on this clone: At the DNA level, this CDR3 is encoded by other sequences in the same sample as well. V is TRBV6-1 and J is TRBJ2-7; D is unresolved. Germline V CDR1 and CDR2: MNHNS, SASEGT. The CDR3 totals 11 residues. The V and J ends lost 3 bases and 2 bases respectively, with 2 bases between them. CDR3 amino acids: CASSDPYEQYF. The CDR3 DNA is TGTGCCAGCAGTGACCCCTACGAGCAGTACTTC.

The chain recombines TRBV7-3 with TRBJ2-5, with 9 bases aligning to TRBD2. Trimming removed 6 bases from V and 5 bases from J; junction bases left unmatched: 7. The length of the CDR3 is 14 residues. CDR1 and CDR2 (germline): SGHTA, FQGTGA. CDR3 protein: CASSFSGSRETQYF. The CDR3 region has the DNA TGTGCCAGCAGTTTTAGCGGGAGTAGGGAGACCCAGTACTTC.

V and J are TRBV30 and TRBJ2-5, with D maybe TRBD1 (5 bases). The CDR3 loop spans 12 amino acids. In germline, CDR1 is GTSNPN, CDR2 SVGIG (reference sequence). V shed 4 bases and J shed 4 bases, with 10 bases lying between them. Here the CDR3 reads CAWTGPSETQYF. The CDR3 nucleotides read TGTGCCTGGACAGGGCCCTCAGAGACCCAGTACTTC.